Shown below are 29 T cell receptor beta chains from a single sample sequenced in a study of vaccination effects on CD4 cells after COVID-19. These receptors have no identified antigens. Isolation of CD4+ T cells took place after approximately 10 days of culture. This person caught SARS-CoV-2 sometime from March to December 2020, and PCR testing confirmed the infection. Every participant took two doses of the BNT162b2 or mRNA-1273 vaccine. Sequenced by immunoSEQ multiplex PCR; TCRdb stores in-frame clones only, minus some. The sample contains around 53,000 clones, around 70% of which appear only once. The starting material was CD4+ T cells from PBMCs cultured without peptide, obtained after COVID-19 vaccination. The receptors come from a human donor who had a prior SARS-CoV-2 infection.

This clone was seen a single time. This chain uses TRBV5-6 with TRBJ2-1, with 10 positions matching TRBD2. The CDR3 is made up of 15 amino acids. Germline CDR1 SGHDT, CDR2 YYEEEE. V trimming: 2 bases; J trimming: 2 bases; junction bases outside the gene matches: 1. CDR3 sequence reads: CASSFTSGAYNEQFF. CDR3 nucleotide sequence: TGTGCCAGCAGCTTTACTAGCGGGGCCTACAATGAGCAGTTCTTC.

The CDR3 reads CATSRQGGAEAGEQFF. CDR3 nucleotides: TGTGCCACCAGCAGACAAGGGGGGGCGGAGGCGGGTGAGCAGTTCTTC. This sequence joins TRBV15 and TRBJ2-1, with D possibly being TRBD2 (7 bases). This CDR3 has 16 amino acids. The V and J ends lost 2 bases and 9 bases respectively, with 20 bases between them. Germline assignment: CDR1 LNHNV and CDR2 YYDKDF (reference sequence).

The chain joins TRBV7-8 to TRBJ2-1, with D perhaps TRBD1 (6 bases). CDR1 SGHVS and CDR2 FQNEAQ come from the germline V gene. The CDR3 has 13 amino acids. The ends were cut back, 5 bases at V and 7 bases at J, with 12 bases in the middle. CDR3 in DNA: TGTGCCAGCAGCGGTATAGGGGGAAATGAGCAGTTCTTC. Encoded protein: CASSGIGGNEQFF.

CDR3 in DNA: TGCGCCAGCAGTGAGCTTATGACGGGGGGGCCAGATACGCAGTATTTT. Protein sequence: CASSELMTGGPDTQYF. This sequence joins TRBV10-2 and TRBJ2-3; TRBD2 matches at 8 bases. With V trimmed by 2 bases and J by 4 bases, 8 bases remained unmatched. Germline V gene data show CDR1 as WSHSY and CDR2 as SAAADI. The CDR3 has 16 amino acids.

The gene calls are TRBV6-5 and TRBJ2-3; D might be TRBD2 (5 bases). The V end lost 0 bases, the J end lost 1 base, and 5 bases lay between the germline ends. Looked up from germline, CDR1 is MNHEY and CDR2 is SVGAGI. CDR3 length equals 14 residues. The CDR3 nucleotides are TGTGCCAGCAGTTACTCTAGCGGCACAGATACGCAGTATTTT. This codes for CASSYSSGTDTQYF.

The CDR3 DNA follows: TGTGCCAGCAGCAGGACTACCCGGATCTCCAATGAGCAGTTCTTC. Translating it yields CASSRTTRISNEQFF. The V gene is TRBV5-5, the J gene TRBJ2-1; tentative D call: TRBD2 (6 bases). CDR1 and CDR2 (germline): SGHKS, YYEKEE (reference sequence). V was trimmed by 4 bases and J by 6 bases, leaving 17 bases between them. CDR3 length: 15 residues.

The rearrangement joins TRBV3-1 (or the pseudogene TRBV3-2) to TRBJ1-2; D is unresolved. The CDR3 sequence is 14 residues long. The V gene's germline CDR1 is LGHDT and CDR2 YNNKEL (reference sequence). V lost 1 base to trimming and J lost 0 bases, with 6 bases between them. This CDR3 reads CASSQAFTNYGYTF. In nucleotides, the CDR3 is TGTGCCAGCAGCCAAGCATTCACTAACTATGGCTACACCTTC.

V gene TRBV12-3 or TRBV12-4 combines with J gene TRBJ1-2; D gene uncertain. The germline V and J ends were trimmed by 1 base and 6 bases, with 9 bases remaining between them. This CDR3 has 13 residues. The CDR3 protein is CASSLGGFNGYTF. The CDR3, as DNA: TGTGCCAGCAGTTTAGGAGGGTTCAATGGCTACACCTTC.

This chain connects TRBV7-2 to TRBJ2-3; D unresolved. Between the trimmed V and J ends, which lost 4 bases and 6 bases, there was a span of 8 bases. This CDR3 has 12 residues. CDR1 and CDR2 (germline): SGHTA, FQGNSA. The CDR3: CASSSDSDTQYF. Here the CDR3 DNA reads TGTGCCAGCAGCTCAGACTCGGATACGCAGTATTTT.

This clone was seen only a few times. This chain uses TRBV5-1 with TRBJ1-1; possibly TRBD1 for D (6 bases). Germline V gene data show CDR1 as SGHRS and CDR2 as YFSETQ. The germline V and J ends were trimmed by 0 bases and 7 bases, with 10 bases remaining between them. CDR3 size: 13 residues. Here the CDR3 reads CASSLEGEGEAFF. In DNA form, the CDR3 reads TGCGCCAGCAGCTTGGAGGGGGAGGGTGAAGCTTTCTTT. The full variable domain, with the rest looked up from reference TRBV5-1 and TRBJ1-1, is KAGVTQTPRYLIKTRGQQVTLSCSPISGHRSVSWYQQTPGQGLQFLFEYFSETQRNKGNFPGRFSGRQFSNSRSEMNVSTLELGDSALYLCASSLEGEGEAFFGQGTRLTVV.

The CDR3 spells CASSEGLGGANSPLHF. CDR3 sequence (DNA): TGTGCCAGCAGCGAGGGCCTAGGCGGGGCTAATTCACCCCTCCACTTT. V and J are TRBV9 and TRBJ1-6; the D gene is possibly TRBD1 (5 bases). This CDR3 is built from 16 residues. V gave up 3 bases and J gave up 6 bases, with 16 bases separating them. The V gene's germline CDR1 is SGDLS and CDR2 YYNGEE.

The chain joins TRBV9 to TRBJ1-2; 11 nucleotides agree with TRBD1. Germline assignment: CDR1 SGDLS and CDR2 YYNGEE. V lost 3 bases and J lost 4; bases outside the gene matches: 8. The CDR3 is 16 residues long. CDR3 protein: CASSATPGQGVYGYTF. CDR3 nucleotides: TGTGCCAGCAGCGCCACTCCGGGACAGGGGGTCTATGGCTACACCTTC.

This clone turned up a few times. The rearrangement uses TRBV9 and TRBJ2-7; D possibly corresponds to TRBD2 (6 bases). Trimming removed 0 bases at V and 1 base at J, with 17 bases between. Germline V gene lookup returns CDR1 SGDLS and CDR2 YYNGEE. The CDR3 sequence is 17 residues long. CDR3 DNA sequence: TGTGCCAGCAGCGTAGGACAAGGTTGGGGGGTGTCCTACGAGCAGTACTTC. Translation gives CASSVGQGWGVSYEQYF.

Only a few counts were recorded for this clone. This rearrangement joins TRBV5-3 to TRBJ2-1; 11 bases match TRBD2. TRBV5-3 is sorted into the ORF group, with uncertain function. There are 17 residues in the CDR3. Trimming removed 0 bases from V and 4 bases from J; junction bases left unmatched: 6. CDR3 bases: TGTGCCAGAAGCTTGGAACTAGCGGGAGCAGAATACAATGAGCAGTTCTTC. It translates to CARSLELAGAEYNEQFF.

This chain connects TRBV2 to TRBJ2-7; the D is unclear. The CDR3 contains 12 residues. Germline CDR1 reads SNHLY; CDR2 reads FYNNEI. V lost 8 bases to trimming and J lost 2 bases, with 10 bases between them. The CDR3 region has the DNA TGTGCCAGCCGGACCGAGGCCTACGAGCAGTACTTC. It specifies CASRTEAYEQYF.

This clone appeared once. The genes are TRBV5-5 and TRBJ1-5; 7 nucleotides line up with TRBD1. V lost 2 bases, J lost 8 bases, and 7 bases stayed unmatched. The CDR3 length is 14 residues. The germline CDR1 and CDR2 sequences are SGHKS and YYEKEE (reference sequence). CDR3 amino acids: CASSLRQGVEPQHF. The CDR3 region has the DNA TGTGCCAGCAGCTTACGCCAGGGGGTTGAGCCCCAGCATTTT.

The sample holds a few counts of this clone. The genes are TRBV16 and TRBJ2-1; D may be TRBD1 or TRBD2 (5 bases each). There are 14 residues in the CDR3. Germline CDR1 is KGHSY and CDR2 is FQNENV. The V end lost 4 bases, the J end lost 8 bases, and 15 bases lay between the germline ends. CDR3 sequence reads: CASSRSGTRDEQFF. CDR3 DNA: TGTGCCAGCAGCCGATCAGGGACCCGGGATGAGCAGTTCTTC.

J is TRBJ1-1 and V is TRBV27, with D possibly being TRBD1 (5 bases). Germline CDR1 is MNHEY and CDR2 is SMNVEV (reference sequence). The germline V and J ends were trimmed by 8 bases and 0 bases, with 25 bases remaining between them. The CDR3 contains 18 residues. The CDR3 DNA reads TGTGCCAGCGATGAGTTAACGGGGACGGAGTTCATGAACACTGAAGCTTTCTTT. It specifies CASDELTGTEFMNTEAFF.

The CDR3 is CASRRDRRNTGELFF. CDR3 nucleotide sequence: TGTGCCAGCCGTCGGGACAGGAGGAACACCGGGGAGCTGTTTTTT. The rearrangement joins TRBV6-5 to TRBJ2-2; TRBD1 matches at 8 bases. J was trimmed by 1 base and V by 8 bases; bases with no gene match: 6. The CDR3 loop spans 15 amino acids. Germline assignment: CDR1 MNHEY and CDR2 SVGAGI.

The V gene is TRBV5-4, the J gene TRBJ2-2; TRBD2 aligns across 7 bases. Germline V lookup: CDR1 SGHNT, CDR2 YYREEE (reference sequence). Trimming removed 4 bases from V and 5 bases from J; junction bases left unmatched: 14. The CDR3 is made up of 17 amino acids. As DNA, the CDR3 is TGTGCCAGCAGCCCAGCGGCGCCGGGGGGAACGACCGGGGAGCTGTTTTTT. Amino acid sequence: CASSPAAPGGTTGELFF.

In its sample, this clone was seen a few times. This rearrangement joins TRBV11-2 to TRBJ2-7, with TRBD1 matching over 7 bases. The CDR3 runs 15 residues. Germline V lookup: CDR1 SGHAT, CDR2 FQNNGV. V shed 6 bases, J shed 2 bases, and the junction held 10 bases outside the gene matches. The CDR3 bases are TGTGCCAGCAGGGTGGGTCCAGGGGGAACCTACGAGCAGTACTTC. Amino acid sequence: CASRVGPGGTYEQYF.

The V call is TRBV20-1, the J call TRBJ2-5, with TRBD1 as a possible D gene (5 bases). V was pared by 4 bases and J by 5 bases, with 8 bases between. The CDR3 contains 11 residues. Germline values: CDR1 DFQATT, CDR2 SNEGSKA (reference sequence). DNA of the CDR3: TGCAGTGCTACAGGGTACGAGACCCAGTACTTC. This sequence encodes CSATGYETQYF.

The chain is built from TRBV12-5 and TRBJ2-3; 8 nucleotides match TRBD1. Trimming cost V 6 bases and J 2 bases; bases outside gene matches: 7. Germline-derived CDR1 and CDR2 are LGHNT and FRNRAP. This CDR3 contains 15 residues. The CDR3 DNA reads TGTGCTAGTGGCCTAGGACAGGGATCCACAGATACGCAGTATTTT. Amino acid sequence: CASGLGQGSTDTQYF.

The chain couples TRBV2 to TRBJ2-7; a possible D gene is TRBD1 (6 bases). CDR1 is SNHLY, CDR2 FYNNEI, per germline. Between the trimmed V and J ends, which lost 8 bases and 2 bases, there was a span of 19 bases. This CDR3 has 15 residues. DNA of the CDR3: TGTGCCAGCGGCTTAGGGGGAGCGGTCCCCTACGAGCAGTACTTC. It translates to CASGLGGAVPYEQYF.

V usage is TRBV5-4 and J usage is TRBJ2-3; tentatively, D is TRBD1 (7 bases). The V gene lost 6 bases and the J gene lost 4 bases, with 21 bases spanning the gap. Per the germline V gene, CDR1 is SGHNT and CDR2 is YYREEE (reference sequence). The CDR3 totals 16 residues. The CDR3 is CASTHPGQGGADTQYF. The DNA of the CDR3 is TGTGCCAGCACCCATCCCGGGCAGGGGGGCGCAGATACGCAGTATTTT. The complete variable domain, with remaining parts taken from reference TRBV5-4 and TRBJ2-3, reads ETGVTQSPTHLIKTRGQQVTLRCSSQSGHNTVSWYQQALGQGPQFIFQYYREEENGRGNFPPRFSGLQFPNYSSELNVNALELDDSALYLCASTHPGQGGADTQYFGPGTRLTVL.

The rearrangement uses TRBV5-6 and TRBJ2-2, with 11 bases fitting TRBD2. The CDR3 contains 17 residues. Trimming at V came to 3 bases and at J to 3 bases, leaving 7 bases not matched to a gene. CDR1 is SGHDT and CDR2 is YYEEEE in the germline V gene. CDR3 loop: CASSWVLAGGDTGELFF. CDR3 DNA sequence: TGTGCCAGCAGCTGGGTGCTAGCGGGGGGAGACACCGGGGAGCTGTTTTTT.

This clone was counted a few times. The chain employs TRBV5-4 and TRBJ1-2; TRBD1 might be the D (5 bases). The V and J ends lost 3 bases and 4 bases respectively, with 7 bases between them. Germline CDR1 is SGHNT and CDR2 is YYREEE (reference sequence). The CDR3 has 12 amino acids. Here the CDR3 reads CASSSGVYGYTF. CDR3 DNA: TGTGCCAGCAGCTCGGGGGTCTATGGCTACACCTTC. Combining the CDR3 with reference TRBV5-4 and TRBJ1-2 gives the whole variable domain ETGVTQSPTHLIKTRGQQVTLRCSSQSGHNTVSWYQQALGQGPQFIFQYYREEENGRGNFPPRFSGLQFPNYSSELNVNALELDDSALYLCASSSGVYGYTFGSGTRLTVV.

The V call is TRBV27, the J call TRBJ2-2, with D tentatively TRBD2 (6 bases). The CDR3 runs 16 residues. Germline V gives CDR1 MNHEY, CDR2 SMNVEV (reference sequence). V was shortened by 7 bases and J by 0 bases, with 15 bases between the two germline ends. The CDR3 region is CASTRDFRTNTGELFF. The DNA for the CDR3 is TGTGCCAGCACCCGGGACTTTAGAACGAACACCGGGGAGCTGTTTTTT.

This clone occurred a few times. DNA of the CDR3: TGTGCCTGGAGTCGGTTAGTAGCTGACAATGAGCAGTTCTTC. It encodes CAWSRLVADNEQFF. The J gene is TRBJ2-1, the V gene TRBV30; the D is unclear. The germline V and J ends were trimmed by 2 bases and 5 bases, with 13 bases remaining between them. Germline CDR1 GTSNPN, CDR2 SVGIG (reference sequence). This CDR3 comprises 14 residues.